This TCR beta chain was sequenced during a study of CD8 T cells in Susac syndrome. Study-wide results and caveats: It was acknowledged by the study that relatively few individuals were included in its TCR sequencing and HLA analysis. In Susac patients, clonal expansion was not detected in CD4+ cells.

While CD8+ and CD4+ T cells were isolated negatively, TEMRA cells were enriched by FACS. The CDR3 runs 10 residues. Germline CDR1 is GTSNPN and CDR2 is SVGIG (reference sequence). Random-hexamer reverse transcription was applied to about 0.45 to 1 ug RNA. TCR beta CDR3 was amplified by immunoSEQ covering 54 Vbeta and 13 Jbeta. One entry per CDR3 protein results from TCRdb running MiXCR on the immunoSEQ multiplex PCR reads. The sample holds approximately 190,000 distinct CDR3 sequences, 95% seen once. As regards this clonotype: Its target is not known. One end of the junction is discordant with germline, which a read error may explain.

The TCR sequence derives from a human donor with Susac syndrome. Material for sequencing was CD4+ T cells from PBMCs. The chain couples TRBV30 to TRBJ1-2; D remains unclear. CDR3 in DNA: TGTGCCTGGAGTGGGGAGTATAAAGCCTTC. The encoded protein is CAWSGEYKAF. Full variable domain (rest looked up from reference TRBV30 and TRBJ1-2): SQTIHQWPATLVQPVGSPLSLECTVEGTSNPNLYWYRQAAGRGLQLLFYSVGIGQISSEVPQNLSASRPQDRQFILSSKKLLLSDSGFYLCAWSGEYKAFGSGTRLTVV.